This T cell receptor (beta chain) originates from a study of spatial heterogeneity in lung cancer. Using its own MiXCR run on the 5' RACE reads, TCRdb lists one record per CDR3 protein. The repertoire holds approximately 43,000 distinct CDR3 sequences, with over 9.5% as singletons. Trimming pared 0 bases from V and 7 bases from J, leaving 14 bases between. Germline assignment: CDR1 SGHVS and CDR2 FQNEAQ. The CDR3 contains 15 residues. Indicated time point: blood at routine non-recurrence follow-up after resection. This clonotype has at least ten counts. The chain couples TRBV7-8 to TRBJ2-3; D is unresolved. Sequencing used PBMCs, obtained at follow-up. This sequence originates from a female donor with early-stage non-small cell lung cancer. The CDR3 region has the DNA TGTGCCAGCAGCTTAGCGGGCCTCCCAGGCCATACGCAGTATTTT. The encoded protein is CASSLAGLPGHTQYF.